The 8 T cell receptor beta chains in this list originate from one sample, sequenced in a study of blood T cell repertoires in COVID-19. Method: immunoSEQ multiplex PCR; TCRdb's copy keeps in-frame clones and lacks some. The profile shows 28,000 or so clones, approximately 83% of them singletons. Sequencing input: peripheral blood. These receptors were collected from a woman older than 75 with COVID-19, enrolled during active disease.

CDR3 nucleotides: TGCAGCGTTGTAGCAGGGGATGGCCAGCCCCAGCATTTT. Translating gives CSVVAGDGQPQHF. The V gene is TRBV29-1, the J gene TRBJ1-5; tentatively, D is TRBD1 (6 bases). Germline CDR1 SQVTM, CDR2 ANQGSEA. The CDR3 totals 13 residues. V shed 4 bases and J shed 7 bases, with 14 bases lying between them.

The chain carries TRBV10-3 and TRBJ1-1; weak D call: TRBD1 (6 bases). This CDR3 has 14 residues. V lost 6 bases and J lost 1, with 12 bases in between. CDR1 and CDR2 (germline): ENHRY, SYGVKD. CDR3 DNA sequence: TGTGCCATCAGAAATACAGGGACGAACACTGAAGCTTTCTTT. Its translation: CAIRNTGTNTEAFF.

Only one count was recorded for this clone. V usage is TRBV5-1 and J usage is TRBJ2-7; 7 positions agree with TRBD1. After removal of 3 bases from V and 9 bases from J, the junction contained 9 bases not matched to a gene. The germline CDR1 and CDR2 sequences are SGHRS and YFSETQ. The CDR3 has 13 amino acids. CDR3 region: CASSWGQGDRQYF. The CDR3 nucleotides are TGCGCCAGCAGCTGGGGGCAGGGGGACAGGCAGTACTTC. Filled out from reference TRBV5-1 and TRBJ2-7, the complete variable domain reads KAGVTQTPRYLIKTRGQQVTLSCSPISGHRSVSWYQQTPGQGLQFLFEYFSETQRNKGNFPGRFSGRQFSNSRSEMNVSTLELGDSALYLCASSWGQGDRQYFGPGTRLTVT.

This CDR3 reads CASSLVRTGHYEQYF. CDR3 DNA: TGTGCCAGCAGCTTAGTTAGGACAGGACACTACGAGCAGTACTTC. This chain connects TRBV7-9 to TRBJ2-7; 7 bases align to TRBD1. The junction had 6 bases not matched to a gene; V was cut back by 1 base and J by 3 bases. The CDR3 totals 15 residues. The germline gives CDR1 SEHNR, CDR2 FQNEAQ (reference sequence).

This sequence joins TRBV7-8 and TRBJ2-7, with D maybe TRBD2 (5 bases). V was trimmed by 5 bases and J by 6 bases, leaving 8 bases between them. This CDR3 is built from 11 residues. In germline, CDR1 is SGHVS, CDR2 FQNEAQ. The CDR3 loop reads CASSRRIEQYF. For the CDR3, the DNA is TGTGCCAGCAGCCGGAGGATCGAGCAGTACTTC. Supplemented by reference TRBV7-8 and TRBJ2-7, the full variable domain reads GAGVSQSPRYKVAKRGQDVALRCDPISGHVSLFWYQQALGQGPEFLTYFQNEAQLDKSGLPSDRFFAERPEGSVSTLKIQRTQQEDSAVYLCASSRRIEQYFGPGTRLTVT.

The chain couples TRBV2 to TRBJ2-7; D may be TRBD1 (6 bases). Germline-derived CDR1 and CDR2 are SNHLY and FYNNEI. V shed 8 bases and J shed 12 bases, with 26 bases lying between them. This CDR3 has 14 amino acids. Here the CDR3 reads CASVVTDLRGLGYF. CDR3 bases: TGTGCCAGCGTCGTGACTGACCTAAGGGGGTTGGGGTACTTC.

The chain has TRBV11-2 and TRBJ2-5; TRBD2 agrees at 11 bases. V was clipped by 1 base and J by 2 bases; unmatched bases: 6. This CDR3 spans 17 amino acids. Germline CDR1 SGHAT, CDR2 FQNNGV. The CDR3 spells CASSLVEGLAVQETQYF. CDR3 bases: TGTGCCAGCAGCTTAGTGGAGGGACTAGCGGTTCAAGAGACCCAGTACTTC.

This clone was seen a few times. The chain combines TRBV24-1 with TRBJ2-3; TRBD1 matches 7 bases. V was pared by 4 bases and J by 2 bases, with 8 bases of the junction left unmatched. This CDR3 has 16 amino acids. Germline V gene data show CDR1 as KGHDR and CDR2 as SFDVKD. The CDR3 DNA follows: TGTGCCACCAGTGAGGGGGACAGTAAATACACAGATACGCAGTATTTT. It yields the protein CATSEGDSKYTDTQYF.